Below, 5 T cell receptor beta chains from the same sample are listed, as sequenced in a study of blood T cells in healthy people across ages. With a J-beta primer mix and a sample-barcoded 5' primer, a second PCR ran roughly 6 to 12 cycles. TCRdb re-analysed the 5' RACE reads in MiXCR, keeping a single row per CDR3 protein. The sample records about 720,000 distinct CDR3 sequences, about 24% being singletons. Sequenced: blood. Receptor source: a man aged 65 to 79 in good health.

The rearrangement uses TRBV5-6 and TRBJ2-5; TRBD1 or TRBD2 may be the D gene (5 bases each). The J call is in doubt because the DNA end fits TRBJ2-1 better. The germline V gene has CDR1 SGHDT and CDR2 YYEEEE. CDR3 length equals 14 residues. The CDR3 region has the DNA TGTGCCAGCAGCTTGGTGGGGGAAATCCATGAGCAGTTCTTC. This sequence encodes CASSLVGEIHEQFF.

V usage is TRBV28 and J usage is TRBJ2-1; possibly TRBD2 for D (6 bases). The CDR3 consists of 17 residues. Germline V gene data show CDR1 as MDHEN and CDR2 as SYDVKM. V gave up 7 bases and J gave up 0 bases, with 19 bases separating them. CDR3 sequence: CASTLGRGGRSYNEQFF. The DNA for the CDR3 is TGTGCCAGCACCCTCGGGCGGGGTGGTCGCTCCTACAATGAGCAGTTCTTC.

DNA of the CDR3: TGTGCCAGCAGCTACGGGAGGCATGAGCAGTTCTTC. As protein: CASSYGRHEQFF. The rearrangement links TRBV7-8 to TRBJ2-1, with 7 bases that match TRBD2. This CDR3 is 12 amino acids long. V trimming: 4 bases; J trimming: 8 bases; junction bases outside the gene matches: 2. Germline lookup yields CDR1 SGHVS and CDR2 FQNEAQ. Variable domain in full (rest from reference TRBV7-8 and TRBJ2-1): GAGVSQSPRYKVAKRGQDVALRCDPISGHVSLFWYQQALGQGPEFLTYFQNEAQLDKSGLPSDRFFAERPEGSVSTLKIQRTQQEDSAVYLCASSYGRHEQFFGPGTRLTVL.

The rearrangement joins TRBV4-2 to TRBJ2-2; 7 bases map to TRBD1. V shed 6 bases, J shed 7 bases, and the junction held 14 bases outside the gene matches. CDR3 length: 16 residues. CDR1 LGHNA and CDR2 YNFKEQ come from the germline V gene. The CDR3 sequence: CASRSIQGPLGGELFF. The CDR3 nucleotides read TGTGCCAGCAGATCAATACAGGGGCCCCTAGGCGGGGAGCTGTTTTTT.

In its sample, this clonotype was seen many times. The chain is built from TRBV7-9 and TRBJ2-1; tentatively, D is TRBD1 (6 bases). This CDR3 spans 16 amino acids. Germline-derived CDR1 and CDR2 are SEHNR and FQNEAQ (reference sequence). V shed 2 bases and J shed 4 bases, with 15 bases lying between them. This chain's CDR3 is CASSLQKRTEYNEQFF. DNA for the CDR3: TGTGCCAGCAGCTTACAGAAGAGGACAGAGTACAATGAGCAGTTCTTC.